The present T cell receptor (beta chain) was sequenced within a study of shared clonotypes between healthy human individuals. Study at large: The cohort had two women and a few men, ages 18 to 49.

Assay execution proceeded at the deep level. Genomic DNA per cell subset filled all wells of several immunoSEQ plates. Using immunoSEQ multiplex PCR, the repertoire was profiled, and TCRdb retains in-frame clones only, with some absent. The sample includes under 600,000 clones, roughly four fifths of them seen just once. As for this clone: A far larger clone is only one base removed, so a read error is likely.

This CDR3 has 11 residues. Germline V lookup: CDR1 SEHNR, CDR2 FQNEAQ (reference sequence). Donors comprised healthy HIV-negative adults lacking recent acute infections or vaccinations. V and J are TRBV7-9 and TRBJ1-1, with D tentatively TRBD1 (5 bases). Sequencing was carried out using PBMCs. This clonotype originated in a woman between 40 and 55 years old in good health. Some clones in this sample may be carry-over from other donors' samples. CDR3 nucleotide sequence: TGTACCAGCAGCCCCGACAGTAAGGCTTTCTTT. Its translation is CTSSPDSKAFF.